The 30 T cell receptor beta chains listed next were all sequenced from one sample in a study of OX40 agonist ivuxolimab in advanced cancers. Libraries were prepared by immunoSEQ multiplex PCR; TCRdb keeps only in-frame clonotypes and omits some of them. The sample holds approximately 13,000 clones; roughly two thirds are singletons and the top ten take more than 20%. Source: CD4+ or CD8+ T cells sorted from blood, taken in a trial of the OX40 agonist ivuxolimab. Every receptor here comes from an adult with an advanced solid tumor such as melanoma, head and neck, liver or kidney cancer.

Only a few counts were recorded for this clone. J is TRBJ1-3 and V is TRBV13; 7 bases map to TRBD1. J was trimmed by 8 bases and V by 5 bases; bases with no gene match: 9. The CDR3 extends over 14 amino acids. CDR1 PRHDT and CDR2 FYEKMQ come from the germline V gene (reference sequence). CDR3 nucleotides: TGTGCCAGCAGCGCCAGCGGGACAGTGGACACCATATATTTT. Protein product: CASSASGTVDTIYF.

The chain couples TRBV11-2 to TRBJ2-1; 7 nucleotides match TRBD2. Germline V CDR1 and CDR2: SGHAT, FQNNGV. J lost 6 bases, V lost 4 bases, and 6 bases had no gene match. The CDR3 is made up of 14 amino acids. CDR3 bases: TGTGCCAGCAGCTGGAGCGGGAACCGCAATGAGCAGTTCTTC. Translated: CASSWSGNRNEQFF.

This chain connects TRBV27 to TRBJ1-1; tentative D call: TRBD1 (5 bases). The CDR3 has 15 amino acids. The V gene lost 8 bases and the J gene lost 3 bases, with 19 bases spanning the gap. CDR1 and CDR2 from the germline V gene are MNHEY and SMNVEV (reference sequence). The CDR3 nucleotides read TGTGCCAGCCGTTCTTTGGGGGAAGTCTACACTGAAGCTTTCTTT. This encodes CASRSLGEVYTEAFF.

This chain links TRBV9 with TRBJ2-1; 10 nucleotides line up with TRBD2. Trimming at V came to 3 bases and at J to 7 bases, leaving 7 bases not matched to a gene. The CDR3 runs to 15 residues. Germline values: CDR1 SGDLS, CDR2 YYNGEE. CDR3 bases: TGTGCCAGCAGCGCCTTAGCGGGAGGAGTGAATGAGCAGTTCTTC. This sequence encodes CASSALAGGVNEQFF.

This rearrangement joins TRBV2 to TRBJ2-3; tentatively, D is TRBD1 (5 bases). The length of the CDR3 is 14 residues. Germline V gene sequence: CDR1 SNHLY, CDR2 FYNNEI. The V and J ends lost 4 bases and 4 bases respectively, with 12 bases between them. CDR3 in amino acids: CASSVTGSADTQYF. DNA of the CDR3: TGTGCCAGCAGTGTAACAGGTTCGGCAGATACGCAGTATTTT.

Comment on this clone: The same CDR3 is also encoded by other DNA sequences in this sample. The V and J genes are TRBV21-1 and TRBJ2-3. TRBV21-1 constitutes a pseudogene. The CDR3 length is 11 residues. CDR3 in amino acids: CARVFTDTQYF. The CDR3 bases are TGTGCAAGGGTCTTTACAGATACGCAGTATTTT.

This clone was counted between two and nine times. V usage is TRBV19 and J usage is TRBJ2-1, with D possibly being TRBD2 (6 bases). V was trimmed by 5 bases and J by 5 bases, leaving 13 bases between them. Looked up from germline, CDR1 is LNHDA and CDR2 is SQIVND (reference sequence). The CDR3 covers 14 residues. The CDR3 DNA sequence: TGTGCCAGTAGTCCGGGAGTAGGGGACAATGAGCAGTTCTTC. It specifies CASSPGVGDNEQFF.

The chain combines TRBV4-1 with TRBJ2-1, with D possibly being TRBD2 (6 bases). Germline V gives CDR1 MGHRA, CDR2 YSYEKL. The ends were cut back, 0 bases at V and 4 bases at J, with 13 bases in the middle. The CDR3 consists of 16 residues. The CDR3 loop is CASSQDFGLPYNEQFF. The CDR3 nucleotides are TGCGCCAGCAGCCAAGATTTCGGACTACCATACAATGAGCAGTTCTTC.

The J gene is TRBJ2-1, the V gene TRBV7-9; maybe TRBD2 (5 bases). The CDR3 has 17 amino acids. V was pared by 4 bases and J by 2 bases, with 18 bases between. CDR1 SEHNR and CDR2 FQNEAQ come from the germline V gene (reference sequence). The CDR3 DNA is TGTGCCAGCAGCTCACTGTCAGAGGGAGAGACCTACAATGAGCAGTTCTTC. As protein: CASSSLSEGETYNEQFF.

This clone was observed a handful of times. The CDR3 bases are TGCGCCAGCAGCTTGGGATTAGCGGGGGTGCTGGAGACCCAGTACTTC. It yields the protein CASSLGLAGVLETQYF. V usage is TRBV5-1 and J usage is TRBJ2-5; 9 bases fit TRBD2. CDR1 SGHRS and CDR2 YFSETQ come from the germline V gene. V lost 0 bases and J lost 5; bases outside the gene matches: 8. The length of the CDR3 is 16 residues.

This clone has a handful of counts. This chain joins TRBV10-3 and TRBJ2-5, with TRBD1 matching 7 bases. The CDR3 spans 13 residues. Germline CDR1 is ENHRY and CDR2 is SYGVKD. V trimming: 8 bases; J trimming: 5 bases; junction bases outside the gene matches: 8. The CDR3 is CAIDRVGLETQYF. CDR3 nucleotides: TGTGCCATCGACAGGGTGGGATTGGAGACCCAGTACTTC.

This clone was recorded once. The J gene is TRBJ2-7, the V gene TRBV5-6; D is perhaps TRBD2 (5 bases). Germline CDR1 SGHDT, CDR2 YYEEEE. The V end lost 1 base, the J end lost 6 bases, and 8 bases lay between the germline ends. CDR3 length: 12 amino acids. The CDR3 region has the DNA TGTGCCAGCAGCTTGAGAGGGTCCGAGCAGTACTTC. It is translated as CASSLRGSEQYF.

The chain is built from TRBV6-5 and TRBJ1-2; D gene ambiguous. Germline lookup yields CDR1 MNHEY and CDR2 SVGAGI. V lost 5 bases, J lost 2 bases, and 12 bases lay in between. The CDR3 loop spans 14 amino acids. The CDR3 spells CASSTLGPNYGYTF. The CDR3 DNA follows: TGTGCCAGCAGTACCCTCGGACCCAACTATGGCTACACCTTC.

The CDR3 sequence: CASSYKTGDRGNTIYF. CDR3 nucleotide sequence: TGTGCCAGCAGTTACAAAACAGGGGACCGTGGAAACACCATATATTTT. This chain joins TRBV6-6 and TRBJ1-3; 7 nucleotides line up with TRBD1. Per the germline V gene, CDR1 is MNHNY and CDR2 is SVGAGI (reference sequence). J gave up 3 bases and V 2 bases, and 7 bases lay outside the gene matches. The CDR3 loop spans 16 amino acids.

The V call is TRBV28, the J call TRBJ2-7; the D call may be TRBD1 or TRBD2 (5 bases each). The V gene lost 6 bases and the J gene lost 2 bases, with 14 bases spanning the gap. The CDR3 has 14 residues. The germline V gene has CDR1 MDHEN and CDR2 SYDVKM. CDR3 amino acids: CASSPRGATYEQYF. In DNA form, the CDR3 reads TGTGCCAGCAGCCCCAGAGGGGCAACCTACGAGCAGTACTTC. Full variable domain (rest looked up from reference TRBV28 and TRBJ2-7): DVKVTQSSRYLVKRTGEKVFLECVQDMDHENMFWYRQDPGLGLRLIYFSYDVKMKEKGDIPEGYSVSREKKERFSLILESASTNQTSMYLCASSPRGATYEQYFGPGTRLTVT.

This clone was counted a few times. This sample includes further DNA sequences coding for the same CDR3. The gene calls are TRBV2 and TRBJ2-7, with D perhaps given as TRBD1 or TRBD2 (5 bases each). The CDR3 length is 10 residues. V gave up 8 bases and J gave up 3 bases, with 5 bases separating them. CDR1 and CDR2 from the germline V gene are SNHLY and FYNNEI. CDR3 sequence: CASGGYEQYF. Here the CDR3 DNA reads TGTGCCAGCGGGGGCTACGAGCAGTACTTC.

By share, this clone counts as medium-sized. V gene TRBV5-6 combines with J gene TRBJ2-5; 8 bases line up with TRBD1. J lost 4 bases, V lost 3 bases, and 8 bases had no gene match. There are 15 residues in the CDR3. CDR1 and CDR2 from the germline V gene are SGHDT and YYEEEE. The CDR3 loop reads CASSSDWDRRETQYF. CDR3 DNA: TGTGCCAGCAGCTCAGACTGGGACAGGCGAGAGACCCAGTACTTC. The whole variable domain, filled in from reference TRBV5-6 and TRBJ2-5, reads DAGVTQSPTHLIKTRGQQVTLRCSPKSGHDTVSWYQQALGQGPQFIFQYYEEEERQRGNFPDRFSGHQFPNYSSELNVNALLLGDSALYLCASSSDWDRRETQYFGPGTRLLVL.

This clone was observed a few times. The chain joins TRBV19 to TRBJ1-4, with a tentative D call TRBD1 (5 bases). Germline loops: CDR1 LNHDA, CDR2 SQIVND (reference sequence). Trimming left V 8 bases short and J 5 bases short, with 15 bases between. The CDR3 is 14 residues long. CDR3 nucleotide sequence: TGTGCCAGTGCCCCCAGGGAGGGAAATGAAAAACTGTTTTTT. Encoded protein: CASAPREGNEKLFF.

This clone has only a few counts. This sample includes further DNA sequences coding for the same CDR3. The V and J genes are TRBV10-2 and TRBJ2-7; D call uncertain. Germline V gene data show CDR1 as WSHSY and CDR2 as SAAADI. The CDR3 consists of 12 residues. V lost 3 bases and J 4 bases, leaving 7 bases between the germline ends. The CDR3 DNA reads TGCGCCAGCAGTGAATGGGGTTACGAGCAGTACTTC. Translation: CASSEWGYEQYF.

The chain combines TRBV9 with TRBJ2-3; no clear D. From germline, CDR1 is SGDLS and CDR2 YYNGEE. V lost 4 bases, J lost 6 bases, and 9 bases lay in between. The length of the CDR3 is 12 residues. The CDR3 nucleotides read TGTGCCAGCAGCTCGCGGACCGATACGCAGTATTTT. Its protein is CASSSRTDTQYF.

This clone was counted only a few times. The chain carries TRBV7-9 and TRBJ1-1, with D perhaps TRBD1 (6 bases). Germline V gives CDR1 SEHNR, CDR2 FQNEAQ (reference sequence). Trimming removed 4 bases from V and 3 bases from J, with 15 bases in between. This CDR3 is built from 15 residues. The CDR3 loop reads CASSWGQGRDTEAFF. CDR3 nucleotides: TGTGCCAGCAGCTGGGGGCAGGGGAGGGACACTGAAGCTTTCTTT.

The J gene is TRBJ1-1, the V gene TRBV9; D is ambiguous. CDR1 is SGDLS, CDR2 YYNGEE, per germline. This CDR3 spans 15 amino acids. V was trimmed by 2 bases and J by 0 bases, leaving 11 bases between them. The CDR3 protein is CASSVRTEMNTEAFF. CDR3 DNA sequence: TGTGCCAGCAGCGTGCGGACTGAGATGAACACTGAAGCTTTCTTT.

The chain uses TRBV6-5 and TRBJ1-2; 9 bases match TRBD1. The CDR3 consists of 15 residues. The trim removed 7 bases at V and 0 bases at J, leaving 6 bases unmatched. In germline, CDR1 is MNHEY, CDR2 SVGAGI. CDR3 coding DNA: TGTGCCAGCACCACCGGGACAGGGTCTAACTATGGCTACACCTTC. This sequence encodes CASTTGTGSNYGYTF.

This clone was counted once. V usage is TRBV29-1 and J usage is TRBJ2-7; D not resolved. The CDR3 runs 12 residues. Trimming removed 7 bases at V and 3 bases at J, with 13 bases between. Germline lookup yields CDR1 SQVTM and CDR2 ANQGSEA. This chain's CDR3 is CSASLDSYEQYF. CDR3 sequence (DNA): TGCAGCGCCTCCTTAGATAGCTACGAGCAGTACTTC.

This clone was seen a few times. The V and J genes are TRBV5-5 and TRBJ2-5; 8 bases match TRBD2. Germline lookup yields CDR1 SGHKS and CDR2 YYEKEE (reference sequence). J was trimmed by 5 bases and V by 4 bases; bases with no gene match: 7. The CDR3 runs to 14 residues. The CDR3 DNA sequence: TGTGCCAGCAGCCCCGGCGGGGGGCGGGAGACCCAGTACTTC. Protein sequence: CASSPGGGRETQYF.

V is TRBV5-6 and J is TRBJ1-2, with D hard to call. The length of the CDR3 is 15 residues. Germline V lookup: CDR1 SGHDT, CDR2 YYEEEE. The germline V and J ends were trimmed by 2 bases and 4 bases, with 15 bases remaining between them. This chain's CDR3 is CASSLGGKFLYGYTF. The CDR3, as DNA: TGTGCCAGCAGCTTAGGTGGAAAATTCCTCTATGGCTACACCTTC.

This chain links TRBV6-5 with TRBJ2-1; tentatively, D is TRBD2 (5 bases). The germline V and J ends were trimmed by 5 bases and 0 bases, with 11 bases remaining between them. The germline gives CDR1 MNHEY, CDR2 SVGAGI. The CDR3 totals 15 residues. The CDR3 loop reads CASSTGRNSYNEQFF. CDR3 nucleotide sequence: TGTGCCAGCAGTACGGGGAGAAACTCCTACAATGAGCAGTTCTTC.

The J gene is TRBJ2-5, the V gene TRBV4-1, with D perhaps matching TRBD2 (6 bases). In germline, CDR1 is MGHRA, CDR2 YSYEKL. V shed 5 bases and J shed 5 bases, with 18 bases lying between them. This CDR3 has 15 residues. The CDR3 region is CASSTRGSLWETQYF. CDR3 bases: TGCGCCAGCAGCACCCGGGGGAGCCTCTGGGAGACCCAGTACTTC.

The chain employs TRBV28 and TRBJ2-5; D is unresolved. The germline V and J ends were trimmed by 2 bases and 4 bases, with 11 bases remaining between them. The CDR3 sequence is 14 residues long. CDR1 and CDR2 from the germline V gene are MDHEN and SYDVKM. The CDR3 spells CASSLPRRGETQYF. CDR3 in DNA: TGTGCCAGCAGTTTACCAAGACGAGGAGAGACCCAGTACTTC.

The chain links TRBV9 to TRBJ2-7; D not resolved. Germline assignment: CDR1 SGDLS and CDR2 YYNGEE. CDR3 length: 12 amino acids. The V and J ends lost 0 bases and 6 bases respectively, with 7 bases between them. This CDR3 reads CASSVARGEQYF. The CDR3 DNA sequence: TGTGCCAGCAGCGTAGCCAGAGGCGAGCAGTACTTC.